This T cell receptor (beta chain) was sequenced for a study of OX40 agonist ivuxolimab in advanced cancers. Repertoires were generated with immunoSEQ multiplex PCR, while TCRdb's copy carries only in-frame clones and drops some. The table includes 65,000 to 75,000 clones, 85% to 90% detected once. At cycle 4 day 1, cycle 7 day 1, and baseline, blood was sampled. V lost 2 bases and J lost 9; bases outside the gene matches: 13. This CDR3 is 16 amino acids long. The V gene's germline CDR1 is SGHNT and CDR2 YYREEE (reference sequence). The chain joins TRBV5-4 to TRBJ1-1, with 10 bases that match TRBD1. The material sequenced was CD4+ or CD8+ T cells sorted from blood, taken in a trial of the OX40 agonist ivuxolimab. The TCR comes from an adult with an advanced solid tumor such as melanoma, head and neck, liver or kidney cancer. The CDR3 loop is CASSFTGTGVDTQAFF. The CDR3 nucleotides are TGTGCCAGCAGCTTTACCGGGACAGGGGTCGACACCCAAGCTTTCTTT.